These 21 T cell receptor beta chains share one sample of origin, sequenced in a study of T cells in Graves' hyperthyroidism and ophthalmopathy. Amplification yielded TCR beta CDR3 regions, with RNA transcripts as the source. The HTBI primer set drove a first-round RT-PCR of the TCR CDR3. TCRdb recomputed calls from the multiplex PCR reads with MiXCR, one row per CDR3 protein. The sample consists of a few hundred thousand distinct CDR3 sequences, around 50% of them appearing once. Sequenced sample: peripheral blood or thyroid tissue (not recorded which). All receptors come from an adult woman with Graves' disease, either hyperthyroidism or ophthalmopathy (not recorded which).

The chain has TRBV11-2 and TRBJ2-3; 9 bases are a match to TRBD1. Germline V gene sequence: CDR1 SGHAT, CDR2 FQNNGV. There are 13 residues in the CDR3. Unmatched junction bases numbered 3, after V lost 5 bases and J lost 6 bases. The CDR3 nucleotides are TGTGCCAGCAGCATGGGGACAGGGGATACGCAGTATTTT. Translation: CASSMGTGDTQYF.

Remarks on this clonotype: It is likely a read error, because the conserved phenylalanine at the end of the CDR3 is missing. The genes are TRBV29-1 and TRBJ2-7, with TRBD2 matching over 7 bases. This CDR3 contains 13 residues. Germline CDR1 reads SQVTM; CDR2 reads ANQGSEA. Losses at the gene ends were 7 bases for V and 4 bases for J; bases not matched to a gene: 10. The CDR3 here is CSAGAGTVYEQYL. DNA for the CDR3: TGCAGCGCTGGAGCGGGAACAGTGTACGAGCAGTACCTC.

This clonotype was observed many times. The rearrangement joins TRBV5-1 to TRBJ2-2; no firm D call. The V gene lost 7 bases and the J gene lost 2 bases, with 15 bases spanning the gap. This CDR3 region has 15 residues. Germline V CDR1 and CDR2: SGHRS, YFSETQ. The CDR3 is CASRMAPPNTGELFF. CDR3 in DNA: TGCGCCAGCCGTATGGCCCCGCCTAACACCGGGGAGCTGTTTTTT.

The J gene is TRBJ1-5, the V gene TRBV10-3, with TRBD1 matching over 9 bases. Germline V gene sequence: CDR1 ENHRY, CDR2 SYGVKD. Unmatched junction bases numbered 5, after V lost 0 bases and J lost 2 bases. CDR3 size: 17 residues. For the CDR3, the DNA is TGTGCCATCAGTGAGTCTGCTACAGGGGGCGGCAATCAGCCCCAGCATTTT. Translating gives CAISESATGGGNQPQHF.

This chain connects TRBV7-8 to TRBJ2-6; the match to TRBD1 covers 7 bases. The length of the CDR3 is 18 residues. CDR1 is SGHVS and CDR2 is FQNEAQ in the germline V gene. V gave up 3 bases and J gave up 0 bases; unmatched junction bases: 8. The CDR3 loop is CASSLTGTEFSGANVLTF. DNA of the CDR3: TGTGCCAGCAGCTTGACCGGGACAGAGTTCTCTGGGGCCAACGTCCTGACTTTC.

V usage is TRBV10-3 and J usage is TRBJ1-2; D remains unclear. This CDR3 is 20 amino acids long. Germline assignment: CDR1 ENHRY and CDR2 SYGVKD. V gave up 4 bases and J gave up 2 bases, with 29 bases separating them. In nucleotides, the CDR3 is TGTGCCATCAGTGCTAAGGAGGCGGCAGAAGTCCGAGAGGAAAACTATGGCTACACCTTC. Its translation: CAISAKEAAEVREENYGYTF.

This clonotype occurred many times. The V and J genes are TRBV20-1 and TRBJ2-7; D might be TRBD1 or TRBD2, each matching 5 bases. The V end lost 6 bases, the J end lost 2 bases, and 14 bases lay between the germline ends. Germline V gene sequence: CDR1 DFQATT, CDR2 SNEGSKA (reference sequence). The CDR3 runs 13 residues. The CDR3 loop reads CSAVGTQTYEQYF. Here the CDR3 DNA reads TGCAGTGCCGTCGGGACCCAGACCTACGAGCAGTACTTC.

J is TRBJ1-1 and V is TRBV29-1; D remains ambiguous. This CDR3 is built from 12 residues. Deletions cut 6 bases from V and 1 base from J, with 9 bases between. The germline CDR1 and CDR2 sequences are SQVTM and ANQGSEA. The CDR3 DNA reads as TGCAGCGTCTTAACAGAGAACACTGAAGCTTTCTTT. This gives the protein CSVLTENTEAFF.

The chain's CDR3 is CASSTAGASNTEAFF. CDR3 DNA sequence: TGCGCCAGCAGCACTGCCGGGGCATCGAACACTGAAGCTTTCTTT. The chain recombines TRBV5-1 with TRBJ1-1, with D perhaps TRBD1 (5 bases). V was pared by 4 bases and J by 1 base, with 14 bases between. Germline V gene data show CDR1 as SGHRS and CDR2 as YFSETQ. The CDR3 sequence is 15 residues long.

The V and J genes are TRBV10-3 and TRBJ2-7; 8 bases agree with TRBD2. This CDR3 contains 15 residues. V was pared by 10 bases and J by 5 bases, with 16 bases of the junction left unmatched. Germline-derived CDR1 and CDR2 are ENHRY and SYGVKD. CDR3 DNA: TGTGCCAGCAGACGGGGGGGGGTTGTGTCGGACGAGCAGTACTTC. Translation gives CASRRGGVVSDEQYF.

This clonotype was picked up many times. The chain has TRBV2 and TRBJ1-1; D remains unclear. This CDR3 comprises 13 residues. Trimming stripped 0 bases from V and 9 bases from J, with 11 bases between. CDR1 is SNHLY and CDR2 is FYNNEI in the germline V gene. CDR3 residues: CASSEAPARKAFF. CDR3 coding DNA: TGTGCCAGCAGTGAAGCTCCGGCCAGGAAAGCTTTCTTT.

The rearrangement uses TRBV15 and TRBJ2-3; 10 bases align to TRBD2. Germline V lookup: CDR1 LNHNV, CDR2 YYDKDF (reference sequence). The V gene end was trimmed by 4 bases and the J gene end by 11 bases; junction bases not matched to a gene: 6. The CDR3 sequence is 13 residues long. CDR3 protein: CATSTPSGSVQYF. CDR3 nucleotides: TGTGCCACCAGCACCCCTAGCGGGAGTGTGCAGTATTTT. The variable domain in full, with the rest retrieved from reference TRBV15 and TRBJ2-3, is DAMVIQNPRYQVTQFGKPVTLSCSQTLNHNVMYWYQQKSSQAPKLLFHYYDKDFNNEADTPDNFQSRRPNTSFCFLDIRSPGLGDTAMYLCATSTPSGSVQYFGPGTRLTVL.

Details on this clonotype: Mismatch with germline at one junction end may stem from a read error. V and J are TRBV7-9 and TRBJ1-1; no reliable D call. Germline assignment: CDR1 SEHNR and CDR2 FQNEAQ (reference sequence). This CDR3 is 14 amino acids long. The CDR3 DNA reads TGTGCTAGCAGCGTGAACTTTAGGAGCACTGAAGCTTTCTTT. Its protein is CASSVNFRSTEAFF.

The CDR3 loop reads CASSSRTSAIQYF. The CDR3 region has the DNA TGTGCCAGCAGCTCCCGGACTAGTGCTATACAGTATTTT. The chain is built from TRBV7-9 and TRBJ2-3; TRBD2 matches at 7 bases. With 4 bases clipped from V and 12 bases from J, the junction kept 10 bases outside the gene matches. The CDR3 runs to 13 residues. Germline CDR1 SEHNR, CDR2 FQNEAQ (reference sequence).

This chain joins TRBV29-1 and TRBJ1-1, with 7 bases lining up with TRBD1. The CDR3 length is 13 residues. The V gene's germline CDR1 is SQVTM and CDR2 ANQGSEA. The ends lost 7 bases at V and 7 bases at J; junction bases unmatched: 12. In DNA, the CDR3 is TGCAGCGCCATCCCGACAGGGTATCGTGAAGCTTTCTTT. Its translation is CSAIPTGYREAFF.

This clonotype was detected many times. CDR3: CASSLDGVTEAFF. Written as DNA, the CDR3 is TGTGCCAGCAGCTTGGATGGGGTCACTGAAGCTTTCTTT. J is TRBJ1-1 and V is TRBV5-4; D remains unclear. The CDR3 has 13 residues. Trimming took off 0 bases at V and 4 bases at J, with 7 bases between the two ends. Looked up from germline, CDR1 is SGHNT and CDR2 is YYREEE (reference sequence).

This clonotype was counted a few times. V and J are TRBV3-1 and TRBJ2-2; perhaps TRBD2 as D (5 bases). Germline CDR1 and CDR2: LGHDT and YNNKEL (reference sequence). CDR3 size: 14 residues. V lost 7 bases, J lost 0 bases, and 9 bases lay in between. The CDR3 DNA sequence: TGTGCCAGCACCGGGATCACGAACACCGGGGAGCTGTTTTTT. Translated, it gives CASTGITNTGELFF.

This clonotype was seen just once. A much more abundant neighbour one base away suggests this may be a read error. Without the conserved terminal phenylalanine or tryptophan, this CDR3 likely stems from a read error. The chain recombines TRBV7-2 with TRBJ2-7; 13 bases agree with TRBD2. The CDR3 contains 17 residues. Trimming removed 1 base from V and 4 bases from J; junction bases left unmatched: 7. The V gene's germline CDR1 is SGHTA and CDR2 FQGNSA. CDR3 protein: CASSLGTSGSFWYEQYS. In DNA form, the CDR3 reads TGTGCCAGCAGCTTAGGGACTAGCGGGAGTTTTTGGTACGAGCAGTACTCC.

The chain employs TRBV10-3 and TRBJ1-2; 9 bases match TRBD1. The germline gives CDR1 ENHRY, CDR2 SYGVKD. The CDR3 covers 15 residues. V was clipped by 4 bases and J by 5 bases; unmatched bases: 8. CDR3 sequence reads: CAISGSGTGYYGYTF. The DNA of the CDR3 is TGTGCCATCAGTGGGTCCGGGACAGGGTATTATGGCTACACCTTC.

The chain uses TRBV20-1 and TRBJ2-5; D possibly uses TRBD1 or TRBD2 (5 bases each). The CDR3 is 14 residues long. Trimming pared 3 bases from V and 2 bases from J, leaving 13 bases between. The germline gives CDR1 DFQATT, CDR2 SNEGSKA (reference sequence). The CDR3 spells CSARILGRQETQYF. DNA of the CDR3: TGCAGTGCTAGGATACTGGGACGGCAAGAGACCCAGTACTTC.

This clonotype was seen at least ten times. The chain employs TRBV7-9 and TRBJ2-5; maybe TRBD2 (6 bases). The CDR3 runs 18 residues. The germline CDR1 and CDR2 sequences are SEHNR and FQNEAQ (reference sequence). Deletions cut 5 bases from V and 3 bases from J, with 25 bases between. CDR3 nucleotides: TGTGCCAGCAGCGAACCGGGAGTTTTGAGGTCTAGGGAAGAGACCCAGTACTTC. Its protein is CASSEPGVLRSREETQYF.